This TCR beta chain emerged from a study of patients and donors after allogeneic stem cell transplantation. This clonotype was seen more than once but under ten times. TCRdb independently ran MiXCR on the RT-PCR reads; one entry per CDR3 protein. Here the sample spans approximately 210,000 distinct CDR3 sequences, roughly 40% being singletons. The CDR3 spans 13 residues. Trimming took 6 bases from V and 7 from J; bases not matched to a gene: 6. This TCR derives from a human donor who was either an allogeneic HSCT recipient or a stem cell or donor lymphocyte infusion donor (not recorded which). It is not recorded whose cells these are; they may come from a transplant donor. The chain is built from TRBV12-3 or TRBV12-4 and TRBJ2-1; 7 bases map to TRBD1. The sample taken for sequencing was blood, either unsorted or a sorted T cell fraction (not recorded which). DNA of the CDR3: TGTGCCAGCAGGGGGACAGCCTTTAATGAGCAGTTCTTC. Its protein is CASRGTAFNEQFF.